Shown below are 12 T cell receptor beta chains from a single sample sequenced in a study of radiation and T cells in renal cell carcinoma. Regarding time point: baseline pretreatment blood. Treatment described: 15 Gy SBRT to primary tumor, nephrectomy 4 weeks later. Produced via immunoSEQ multiplex PCR; TCRdb's table is partial and in-frame only. The sample yields roughly 100,000 clones, 75% to 90% seen once. Sample: blood, taken from a patient whose treatment included radiotherapy and nephrectomy. Receptor source: a man aged 50 to 59 with renal cell carcinoma.

The V gene is TRBV6-4, the J gene TRBJ1-5; 8 nucleotides match TRBD1. CDR3 length equals 15 residues. CDR1 MRHNA and CDR2 SNTAGT come from the germline V gene. The V segment lost 3 bases and the J segment 2 bases; nucleotides outside the gene matches: 3. The DNA of the CDR3 is TGTGCCAGCAGTGAGACAGGGGACGGCAATCAGCCCCAGCATTTT. Its protein is CASSETGDGNQPQHF.

This clone was seen a handful of times. The chain couples TRBV6-1 to TRBJ2-1, with 8 nucleotides matching TRBD2. The V gene end was trimmed by 7 bases and the J gene end by 6 bases; junction bases not matched to a gene: 5. The CDR3 has 13 residues. Per the germline V gene, CDR1 is MNHNS and CDR2 is SASEGT. This CDR3 reads CASNRGGANEQFF. CDR3 DNA: TGTGCCAGCAATCGGGGGGGGGCCAATGAGCAGTTCTTC.

The chain employs TRBV4-1 and TRBJ1-1; the D gene is possibly TRBD1 (5 bases). The germline V and J ends were trimmed by 5 bases and 4 bases, with 11 bases remaining between them. This CDR3 is 13 amino acids long. In germline, CDR1 is MGHRA, CDR2 YSYEKL. The CDR3 spells CASSKLQVTEAFF. CDR3 nucleotides: TGCGCCAGCAGCAAATTACAGGTCACTGAAGCTTTCTTT.

This chain uses TRBV5-1 with TRBJ2-1; D unresolved. The germline gives CDR1 SGHRS, CDR2 YFSETQ. V was cut by 5 bases and J by 5 bases, with 11 bases left in between. The CDR3 contains 13 residues. The CDR3 loop is CASSLTRDNEQFF. The DNA for the CDR3 is TGCGCCAGCAGTCTGACTCGAGACAATGAGCAGTTCTTC.

V is TRBV7-3 and J is TRBJ2-1; 14 bases map to TRBD2. The CDR3 has 16 residues. CDR1 is SGHTA, CDR2 FQGTGA, per germline. V was pared by 3 bases and J by 3 bases, with 1 base of the junction left unmatched. DNA for the CDR3: TGTGCCAGCAGCTTCGGGACTAGCGGGGGCTACAATGAGCAGTTCTTC. This sequence encodes CASSFGTSGGYNEQFF.

The genes are TRBV28 and TRBJ2-7; D remains ambiguous. The V end was cut by 4 bases, the J end by 7 bases, with 8 bases between. Germline V gene sequence: CDR1 MDHEN, CDR2 SYDVKM. CDR3 size: 11 residues. CDR3 sequence reads: CASSSSWEQYF. The CDR3 DNA reads as TGTGCCAGCAGTTCCAGTTGGGAGCAGTACTTC.

The chain combines TRBV7-6 with TRBJ2-3; 15 nucleotides agree with TRBD2. CDR1 is SGHVS and CDR2 is FNYEAQ in the germline V gene. CDR3 size: 14 residues. The J segment lost 5 bases and the V segment lost 11 bases, leaving 5 bases of the junction unmatched. The CDR3 loop reads CAGTSGGPGDTQYF. The CDR3 DNA follows: TGTGCCGGGACTAGCGGGGGGCCGGGAGATACGCAGTATTTT.

This chain links TRBV4-2 with TRBJ2-7, with no clear D. The CDR3 covers 18 residues. Germline V lookup: CDR1 LGHNA, CDR2 YNFKEQ. Between the trimmed V and J ends, which lost 0 bases and 0 bases, there was a span of 18 bases. CDR3 in DNA: TGTGCCAGCAGCCAAGATCGAACCCGCGGCTTCAGCTCCTACGAGCAGTACTTC. This sequence encodes CASSQDRTRGFSSYEQYF.

V is TRBV7-9 and J is TRBJ2-2; D could derive from TRBD1 or TRBD2 (5 bases each). CDR1 and CDR2 (germline): SEHNR, FQNEAQ (reference sequence). This CDR3 spans 14 amino acids. V was clipped by 2 bases and J by 5 bases, with 9 bases between them. DNA of the CDR3: TGTGCCAGCAGCTTATGGGACGGAACCGGGGAGCTGTTTTTT. The encoded protein is CASSLWDGTGELFF.

V and J are TRBV6-6 and TRBJ1-1; TRBD1 matches 9 bases. The ends lost 5 bases at V and 1 base at J; junction bases unmatched: 2. Germline CDR1 reads MNHNY; CDR2 reads SVGAGI (reference sequence). The CDR3 consists of 14 residues. The CDR3 reads CASSQGQGNTEAFF. The CDR3 DNA reads as TGTGCCAGCAGTCAGGGACAGGGGAACACTGAAGCTTTCTTT.

J is TRBJ2-3 and V is TRBV6-1, with D possibly TRBD2 on 6 matching bases. In germline, CDR1 is MNHNS, CDR2 SASEGT. This CDR3 region has 13 residues. The V end lost 8 bases, the J end lost 2 bases, and 11 bases lay between the germline ends. This CDR3 reads CASRELNTDTQYF. The CDR3 bases are TGTGCCAGCCGGGAGTTAAACACAGATACGCAGTATTTT.

This chain joins TRBV7-2 and TRBJ2-7, with D possibly TRBD2 on 5 matching bases. V lost 1 base, J lost 7 bases, and 11 bases lay in between. CDR1 and CDR2 from the germline V gene are SGHTA and FQGNSA. There are 13 residues in the CDR3. The CDR3, as DNA: TGTGCCAGCAGCTTAGGACACCGAGGGGAGCAGTACTTC. This sequence encodes CASSLGHRGEQYF.